The next 27 T cell receptor beta chains were all read from a single sample in a study of cytomegalovirus exposure and HLA in healthy donors. The PCR ran on 60 Vbeta and 13 Jbeta primers. Profiling relied on immunoSEQ multiplex PCR, and the TCRdb table lists in-frame clones only, not all of them. The sample gives about 130,000 clones, about three quarters of which show up once; around 6.6% is in the top ten. Sequencing was done on a sample of PBMCs. These TCRs come from a man aged 40-49 years in good health and CMV-seropositive.

This clone was counted a few times. The chain has TRBV28 and TRBJ2-7, with 8 bases aligning to TRBD2. The CDR3 has 13 amino acids. V lost 6 bases, J lost 6 bases, and 7 bases stayed unmatched. CDR1 and CDR2 (germline): MDHEN, SYDVKM. CDR3 DNA: TGTGCCAGCAGCTCGACTAGCGTGGGCGAGCAGTACTTC. It yields the protein CASSSTSVGEQYF. Full variable domain (outside the CDR3, taken from reference TRBV28 and TRBJ2-7): DVKVTQSSRYLVKRTGEKVFLECVQDMDHENMFWYRQDPGLGLRLIYFSYDVKMKEKGDIPEGYSVSREKKERFSLILESASTNQTSMYLCASSSTSVGEQYFGPGTRLTVT.

The J gene is TRBJ1-6, the V gene TRBV6-4; 7 bases line up with TRBD1. Germline V CDR1 and CDR2: MRHNA, SNTAGT. The CDR3 consists of 15 residues. Trimming took 6 bases from V and 6 from J; bases not matched to a gene: 8. The CDR3 loop is CASSSEGGLNSPLHF. Written as DNA, the CDR3 is TGTGCCAGCAGCTCCGAAGGGGGCCTTAATTCACCCCTCCACTTT.

The J gene is TRBJ2-1, the V gene TRBV5-5, with TRBD2 matching over 8 bases. V dropped 4 bases and J dropped 13; count of bases not matched to a gene: 7. The CDR3 contains 12 residues. The V gene's germline CDR1 is SGHKS and CDR2 YYEKEE (reference sequence). CDR3 in amino acids: CASSPGLVYQFF. The CDR3 DNA is TGTGCCAGCAGCCCGGGACTAGTGTATCAGTTCTTC. The variable domain in full, with the rest retrieved from reference TRBV5-5 and TRBJ2-1, is DAGVTQSPTHLIKTRGQQVTLRCSPISGHKSVSWYQQVLGQGPQFIFQYYEKEERGRGNFPDRFSARQFPNYSSELNVNALLLGDSALYLCASSPGLVYQFFGPGTRLTVL.

This clone was found a few times. The gene calls are TRBV6-5 and TRBJ1-2, with D possibly being TRBD1 (6 bases). From germline, CDR1 is MNHEY and CDR2 SVGAGI. With 5 bases removed from V and 8 bases from J, the gap between germline ends came to 15 bases. This CDR3 contains 13 residues. CDR3 coding DNA: TGTGCCAGCAGTCAACAGGGTACCTTAGGCTACACCTTC. Amino acid sequence: CASSQQGTLGYTF.

This clone is a singleton in its sample. V and J are TRBV9 and TRBJ1-1, with D unresolved. CDR3 length: 14 residues. V lost 2 bases to trimming and J lost 4 bases, with 12 bases between them. The germline V gene has CDR1 SGDLS and CDR2 YYNGEE. The CDR3, as DNA: TGTGCCAGCAGCGTGCTCCTGGGAGGCACTGAAGCTTTCTTT. Protein product: CASSVLLGGTEAFF.

V gene TRBV5-4 combines with J gene TRBJ2-7; the D gene is possibly TRBD1 (5 bases). Trimming removed 4 bases at V and 0 bases at J, with 17 bases between. Germline CDR1 and CDR2: SGHNT and YYREEE (reference sequence). The CDR3 extends over 16 amino acids. CDR3 in DNA: TGTGCCAGCAGCCTACTACGGACAATGAGCTCCTACGAGCAGTACTTC. Protein sequence: CASSLLRTMSSYEQYF.

The chain recombines TRBV6-5 with TRBJ2-3; D is possibly TRBD1 (5 bases). The germline CDR1 and CDR2 sequences are MNHEY and SVGAGI. The CDR3 totals 12 residues. The germline V and J ends were trimmed by 5 bases and 3 bases, with 6 bases remaining between them. CDR3 DNA: TGTGCCAGCAGTACAGGAACAGATACGCAGTATTTT. Its protein product is CASSTGTDTQYF.

The chain combines TRBV5-1 with TRBJ2-4; TRBD2 aligns across 14 bases. The CDR3 has 18 residues. V shed 4 bases and J 0 bases; nucleotides not matched to a gene: 6. CDR1 and CDR2 (germline): SGHRS, YFSETQ. CDR3 DNA: TGCGCCAGCAGCCCCCGGACTAGCGGGGGGTTAGCCAAAAACATTCAGTACTTC. Translation: CASSPRTSGGLAKNIQYF.

CDR3 bases: TGTGCCAGCTCACCAAGGGACATCACCGGGGAGCTGTTTTTT. Its protein product is CASSPRDITGELFF. This chain connects TRBV18 to TRBJ2-2; weak D call: TRBD1 (6 bases). This CDR3 contains 14 residues. Germline V gene lookup returns CDR1 KGHSH and CDR2 LQKENI. V gave up 2 bases and J gave up 4 bases, with 8 bases separating them.

This chain connects TRBV28 to TRBJ2-5; tentative D call: TRBD2 (7 bases). The CDR3 spans 14 residues. V dropped 7 bases and J dropped 7 bases, with 19 bases sitting between them. Germline V gene sequence: CDR1 MDHEN, CDR2 SYDVKM. CDR3 in amino acids: CASTSGDIQLTQYF. CDR3 coding DNA: TGTGCCAGCACCAGCGGGGACATACAATTGACCCAGTACTTC.

The chain is built from TRBV19 and TRBJ2-1; a possible D gene is TRBD1 (5 bases). CDR3 length equals 15 residues. Trimming took 2 bases from V and 5 from J, leaving 13 bases between them. Germline CDR1 reads LNHDA; CDR2 reads SQIVND (reference sequence). DNA for the CDR3: TGTGCCAGTAGTATAAGTCCCATCAGGGACAATGAGCAGTTCTTC. Translated, it gives CASSISPIRDNEQFF.

CDR3 bases: TGTGCCAGCAGCTCCCGGCGAGCGGGGGTTAACACCGGGGAGCTGTTTTTT. This encodes CASSSRRAGVNTGELFF. The chain combines TRBV7-8 with TRBJ2-2; TRBD2 matches 8 bases. The ends lost 4 bases at V and 2 bases at J; junction bases unmatched: 9. The CDR3 is 17 amino acids. Germline CDR1 SGHVS, CDR2 FQNEAQ.

In this sample, this clone turned up a few times. V and J are TRBV7-9 and TRBJ2-5; tentative D call: TRBD1 (5 bases). The CDR3 covers 15 residues. Trimming shortened V by 4 bases and J by 4 bases, and 16 bases separated the two germline ends. Per the germline V gene, CDR1 is SEHNR and CDR2 is FQNEAQ (reference sequence). The CDR3 region has the DNA TGTGCCAGCAGCTCACCGGACACCTACCGAGAGACCCAGTACTTC. It codes for CASSSPDTYRETQYF.

This chain links TRBV27 with TRBJ2-2; D might be TRBD1 (6 bases). Germline assignment: CDR1 MNHEY and CDR2 SMNVEV (reference sequence). The V and J ends lost 6 bases and 1 base respectively, with 12 bases between them. The CDR3 runs 15 residues. CDR3 in amino acids: CASRQGLWNTGELFF. The DNA for the CDR3 is TGTGCCAGCAGACAGGGATTATGGAACACCGGGGAGCTGTTTTTT.

This chain joins TRBV13 and TRBJ2-2; D remains ambiguous. Germline V CDR1 and CDR2: PRHDT, FYEKMQ (reference sequence). V was cut by 6 bases and J by 0 bases, with 8 bases left in between. The CDR3 loop spans 14 amino acids. The DNA for the CDR3 is TGTGCCAGCAGGGTTCAGACGAACACCGGGGAGCTGTTTTTT. Its translation: CASRVQTNTGELFF. Full variable domain (remainder filled in from reference TRBV13 and TRBJ2-2): AAGVIQSPRHLIKEKRETATLKCYPIPRHDTVYWYQQGPGQDPQFLISFYEKMQSDKGSIPDRFSAQQFSDYHSELNMSSLELGDSALYFCASRVQTNTGELFFGEGSRLTVL.

This chain joins TRBV27 and TRBJ2-1; 7 bases agree with TRBD2. The CDR3 is 13 amino acids. CDR1 is MNHEY, CDR2 SMNVEV, per germline (reference sequence). Germline trimming cut 6 bases from V and 5 bases from J; bases unmatched to any gene: 4. The CDR3: CASSHGRNNEQFF. DNA for the CDR3: TGTGCCAGCAGCCACGGGAGGAACAATGAGCAGTTCTTC.

The chain couples TRBV27 to TRBJ2-1, with 12 bases lining up with TRBD2. The length of the CDR3 is 18 residues. V shed 2 bases, J shed 7 bases, and the junction held 12 bases outside the gene matches. Germline V gene lookup returns CDR1 MNHEY and CDR2 SMNVEV (reference sequence). CDR3 residues: CASSLRLAGALQNNEQFF. CDR3 in DNA: TGTGCCAGCAGTTTAAGACTAGCGGGAGCGCTGCAAAATAATGAGCAGTTCTTC.

The chain has TRBV19 and TRBJ1-2; D not certain. The CDR3 extends over 13 amino acids. The germline CDR1 and CDR2 sequences are LNHDA and SQIVND (reference sequence). V was shortened by 3 bases and J by 8 bases, with 13 bases between the two germline ends. CDR3 sequence (DNA): TGTGCCAGTAGTATCGAGGTCGTTGGGGGCTACACCTTC. Its protein is CASSIEVVGGYTF. Full variable domain (missing parts from reference TRBV19 and TRBJ1-2): DGGITQSPKYLFRKEGQNVTLSCEQNLNHDAMYWYRQDPGQGLRLIYYSQIVNDFQKGDIAEGYSVSREKKESFPLTVTSAQKNPTAFYLCASSIEVVGGYTFGSGTRLTVV.

J is TRBJ2-7 and V is TRBV7-9, with D perhaps matching TRBD1 (5 bases). Germline CDR1 and CDR2: SEHNR and FQNEAQ (reference sequence). The length of the CDR3 is 11 residues. Trimming stripped 4 bases from V and 7 bases from J, with 8 bases between. The CDR3 loop reads CASSSGWEQYF. CDR3 nucleotide sequence: TGTGCCAGCAGCTCAGGGTGGGAGCAGTACTTC.

In regard to this clone: The sample holds other DNA sequences that translate to the same CDR3. The chain joins TRBV19 to TRBJ1-5; the D is unclear. Germline CDR1 LNHDA, CDR2 SQIVND (reference sequence). V was clipped by 3 bases and J by 0 bases, with 6 bases between them. The CDR3 contains 14 residues. The CDR3 DNA reads TGTGCCAGTAGTATCCGCGATAGCAATCAGCCCCAGCATTTT. Amino acids: CASSIRDSNQPQHF.

A single count supports this clone. In DNA, the CDR3 is TGTGCCAGCAGCTCAAGATGGCTAGCGGGAGTCGTTGAGACCCAGTACTTC. The encoded protein is CASSSRWLAGVVETQYF. V and J are TRBV7-6 and TRBJ2-5; TRBD2 agrees at 10 bases. CDR1 SGHVS and CDR2 FNYEAQ come from the germline V gene. The CDR3 covers 17 residues. Trimming cost V 4 bases and J 5 bases; bases outside gene matches: 13.

This sequence joins TRBV27 and TRBJ2-2, with a possible D match to TRBD2 (5 bases). CDR1 and CDR2 from the germline V gene are MNHEY and SMNVEV (reference sequence). The V end was cut by 8 bases, the J end by 5 bases, with 9 bases between. This CDR3 is 12 amino acids long. In DNA form, the CDR3 reads TGTGCCAGCGGACTGCGGACCGGGGAGCTGTTTTTT. As protein: CASGLRTGELFF.

The chain joins TRBV5-6 to TRBJ1-4; D possibly corresponds to TRBD1 (5 bases). In germline, CDR1 is SGHDT, CDR2 YYEEEE. CDR3 length: 18 residues. Trimming removed 1 base from V and 7 bases from J, with 23 bases in between. CDR3 sequence: CASSLYGQGLGGSEKLFF. The CDR3, as DNA: TGTGCCAGCAGCTTGTATGGGCAGGGTCTCGGGGGGAGTGAAAAACTGTTTTTT.

In this sample, this clone turned up once. The chain joins TRBV6-5 to TRBJ2-1, with 7 bases aligning to TRBD2. The CDR3 runs 14 residues. Germline CDR1 reads MNHEY; CDR2 reads SVGAGI. V lost 4 bases to trimming and J lost 8 bases; unmatched junction nucleotides: 8. CDR3 bases: TGTGCCAGCAGTTTTGGTAGCGGGCGTCATGAGCAGTTCTTC. Translating it yields CASSFGSGRHEQFF.

The genes are TRBV7-9 and TRBJ2-7, with 8 positions matching TRBD2. Germline values: CDR1 SEHNR, CDR2 FQNEAQ (reference sequence). The V and J ends lost 5 bases and 3 bases, in that order; junction bases with no gene match: 9. The CDR3 contains 15 residues. The CDR3 is CASSPLASGSYEQYF. Here the CDR3 DNA reads TGTGCCAGCAGCCCTTTGGCAAGCGGGAGCTACGAGCAGTACTTC.

CDR3 residues: CAVGGEGYGYTF. CDR3 bases: TGTGCCGTCGGGGGGGAGGGCTATGGCTACACCTTC. J is TRBJ1-2 and V is TRBV28, with D possibly TRBD1 on 5 matching bases. Trimming took off 11 bases at V and 4 bases at J, with 14 bases between the two ends. CDR3 length: 12 residues. Germline-derived CDR1 and CDR2 are MDHEN and SYDVKM.

This rearrangement joins TRBV5-5 to TRBJ1-6; D not resolved. V gave up 1 base and J gave up 7 bases, with 9 bases separating them. This CDR3 spans 14 amino acids. Germline V CDR1 and CDR2: SGHKS, YYEKEE (reference sequence). DNA for the CDR3: TGTGCCAGCAGCTTGTTTCGGTCCAATTCACCCCTCCACTTT. Residues: CASSLFRSNSPLHF.